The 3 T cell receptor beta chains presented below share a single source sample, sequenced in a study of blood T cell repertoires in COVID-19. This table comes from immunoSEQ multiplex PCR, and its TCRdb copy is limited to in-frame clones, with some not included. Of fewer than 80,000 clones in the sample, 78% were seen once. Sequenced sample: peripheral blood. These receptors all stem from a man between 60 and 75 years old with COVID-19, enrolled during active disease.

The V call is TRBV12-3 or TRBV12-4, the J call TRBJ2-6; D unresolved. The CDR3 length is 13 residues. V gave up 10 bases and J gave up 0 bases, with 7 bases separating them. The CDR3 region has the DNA TGTGCCACCTCCCGCTCTGGGGCCAACGTCCTGACTTTC. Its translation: CATSRSGANVLTF.

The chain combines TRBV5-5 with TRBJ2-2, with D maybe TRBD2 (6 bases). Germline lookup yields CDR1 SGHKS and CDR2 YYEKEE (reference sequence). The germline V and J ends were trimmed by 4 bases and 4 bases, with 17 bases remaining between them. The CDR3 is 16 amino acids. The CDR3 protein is CASSKGLSGGTGELFF. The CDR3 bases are TGTGCCAGCAGCAAGGGACTCTCCGGGGGCACCGGGGAGCTGTTTTTT.

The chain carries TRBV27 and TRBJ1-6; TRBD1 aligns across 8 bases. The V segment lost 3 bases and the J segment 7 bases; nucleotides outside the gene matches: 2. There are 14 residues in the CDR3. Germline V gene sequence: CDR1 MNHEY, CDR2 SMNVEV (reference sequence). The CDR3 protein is CASSLGQENSPLHF. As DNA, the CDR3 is TGTGCCAGCAGTTTGGGACAGGAGAATTCACCCCTCCACTTT.